This T cell receptor beta chain stems from a study of beta chain features in type 1 diabetes. Each sorted fraction was over 95% pure. Worth noting for this clone: Its antigen is unidentified.

The V and J ends lost 3 bases and 5 bases, in that order; junction bases with no gene match: 9. Germline V gene sequence: CDR1 SGHDT, CDR2 YYEEEE. The CDR3 is 16 amino acids. Findings of the study overall: The study found that naive, central memory and Treg TCRB repertoires appeared more similar in patients than in healthy donors. Type 1 diabetes patients had TCRB CDR3s that were shorter (moderately but significantly so) in all four CD4+ subsets.

All of the isolated RNA was reverse transcribed, so expressed TCRB transcripts were sequenced. The study sequenced naive, central memory and regulatory T cell samples to an average of approximately 4 million reads. The repertoire was sequenced with immunoSEQ multiplex PCR; TCRdb's copy has only in-frame clones and lacks some. The sample consists of a few hundred thousand clones, approximately 13% of them appearing once. The sample was naive CD4+ T cells from blood. The V gene is TRBV5-6, the J gene TRBJ2-5, with 11 bases that match TRBD2. The receptor's source is a woman under 30 with type 1 diabetes. CDR3 loop: CASSSLAGGWKETQYF. The CDR3 DNA sequence: TGTGCCAGCAGCTCTTTAGCGGGAGGGTGGAAGGAGACCCAGTACTTC.